The subject of this entry is one T cell receptor (beta chain). This entry comes from a study of blood T cell repertoires in COVID-19. About the study: Donors in the United States, Italy and Spain gave samples during acute or convalescent COVID-19. In each case, the material was cDNA or gDNA derived from T cells, B-cell-depleted T cells, or PBMCs.

Original handling: Reference gene primer amplification in the assay estimated nucleated cell counts. Repertoires were generated with immunoSEQ multiplex PCR, while TCRdb's copy carries only in-frame clones and drops some. V and J calls and clone size come straight from that table; D and trimming were deduced from the DNA. The sample has some 100,000 clones, 88% seen once. Germline values: CDR1 SGHTA, CDR2 FQGNSA. The V and J ends lost 3 bases and 9 bases respectively, with 9 bases between them. This CDR3 region has 12 residues. The chain employs TRBV7-2 and TRBJ2-1; a weak D match, TRBD2 (5 bases). This TCR was recovered from a woman aged 80 or older with active COVID-19. The material sequenced was peripheral blood. CDR3 DNA: TGTGCCAGCAGCTTTCAGCGGCTTGAGCAGTTCTTC. Translated, it gives CASSFQRLEQFF.